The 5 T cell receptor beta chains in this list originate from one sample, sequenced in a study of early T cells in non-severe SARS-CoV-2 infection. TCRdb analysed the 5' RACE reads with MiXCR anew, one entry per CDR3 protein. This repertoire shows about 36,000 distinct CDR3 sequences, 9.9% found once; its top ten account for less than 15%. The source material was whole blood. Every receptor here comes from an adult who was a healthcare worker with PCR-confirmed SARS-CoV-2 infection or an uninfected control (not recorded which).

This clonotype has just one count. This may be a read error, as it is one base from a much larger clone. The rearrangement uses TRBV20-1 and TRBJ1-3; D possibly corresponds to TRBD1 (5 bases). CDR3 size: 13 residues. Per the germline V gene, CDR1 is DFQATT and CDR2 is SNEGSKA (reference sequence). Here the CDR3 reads CSASGTSENTKYF. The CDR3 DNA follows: TGCAGTGCTTCGGGGACCTCTGAAAACACCAAATATTTT.

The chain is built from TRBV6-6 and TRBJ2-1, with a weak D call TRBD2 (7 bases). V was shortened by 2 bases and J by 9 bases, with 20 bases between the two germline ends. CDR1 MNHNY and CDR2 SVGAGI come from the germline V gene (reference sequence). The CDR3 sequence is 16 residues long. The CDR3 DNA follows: TGTGCCAGCAGTTACGCTAGGGGGGGGCCTGGATCTGAGCAGTTCTTC. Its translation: CASSYARGGPGSEQFF.

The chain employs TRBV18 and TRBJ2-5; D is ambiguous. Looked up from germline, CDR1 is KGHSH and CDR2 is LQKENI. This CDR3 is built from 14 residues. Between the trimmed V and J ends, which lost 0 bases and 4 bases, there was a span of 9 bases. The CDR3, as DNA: TGTGCCAGCTCACCACCTGCCGGGCGAGAGACCCAGTACTTC. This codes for CASSPPAGRETQYF.

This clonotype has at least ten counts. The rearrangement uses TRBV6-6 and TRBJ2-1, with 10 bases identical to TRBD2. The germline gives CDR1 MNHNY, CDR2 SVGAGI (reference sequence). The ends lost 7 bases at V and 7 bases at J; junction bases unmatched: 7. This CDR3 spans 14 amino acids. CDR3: CASKELAGLNEQFF. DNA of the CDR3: TGTGCCAGCAAGGAACTAGCGGGGCTGAATGAGCAGTTCTTC.

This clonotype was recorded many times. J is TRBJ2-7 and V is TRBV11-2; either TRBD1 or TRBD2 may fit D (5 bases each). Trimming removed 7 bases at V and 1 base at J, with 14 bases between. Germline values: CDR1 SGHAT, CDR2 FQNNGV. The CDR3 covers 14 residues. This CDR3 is CASTYGTSSYEQYF. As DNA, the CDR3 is TGTGCCAGCACCTACGGGACCAGTTCCTACGAGCAGTACTTC.